A selection of T cell receptor beta chains follows, all from one sample in a study of cytomegalovirus exposure and HLA in healthy donors. The protocol was immunoSEQ multiplex PCR, while the TCRdb copy is restricted to in-frame clones and leaves out a portion. Among approximately 300,000 clones listed, 70% to 90% were seen once. Sequences were obtained from PBMCs. Every receptor here comes from a woman in her thirties or forties in good health and CMV-seropositive. Both conserved end residues are trimmed from each CDR3. The order of the fields is V gene, D gene, CDR3 length, CDR3 protein. A D gene is named only where the DNA matches it firmly.

TRBV21-1 NA 13 ASSRGANSRNEQF
TRBV30 TRBD1 10 AADRGGNTIY
TRBV27 TRBD1 15 ASSLKRGQGGNTEAF
TRBV7-2 TRBD2 13 ASSQRGGSSYEQY
TRBV5-6 NA 13 ASSFGGQDYYEQY
TRBV13 TRBD2 12 ASSPRLAKETQY
TRBV9 TRBD1 12 ASSPGQGNYGYT
TRBV18 TRBD1 13 ASSPLAGTGMGYT
TRBV19 TRBD1 12 ASRPTGGWETQY
TRBV4-2 TRBD2 17 ASSQAGLAGLINYNEQF
TRBV28 NA 9 ASSSDSPLH
TRBV2 TRBD1 13 ASRRDRSNTGELF
TRBV11-3 NA 12 ASSLGSHNEKLF
TRBV19 NA 12 ASSIDYSGNTIY
TRBV14 TRBD1 14 ASSQGGTGTNQPQH
TRBV2 NA 12 ASSDPQGLGEQF
TRBV4-2 TRBD2 15 ASSQVTSGSGTGELF
TRBV20-1 NA 9 SARFAGEQF
TRBV27 TRBD2 13 ASKIAGVGSYEQY
TRBV5-8 TRBD1 12 ASSLGQGMDTQY
TRBV28 TRBD2 12 ASSLAGEGYEQY
TRBV5-6 TRBD1 13 ASSPPRDRDGEQF
TRBV11-3 TRBD2 15 ASGTSGRRGGYNEQF
TRBV6-5 NA 14 ASSYQPSTPSGELF
TRBV6-1 TRBD2 13 ASRLGLAGEDTQY
TRBV6-5 TRBD1 13 ASSLLGQMGYGYT
TRBV30 TRBD1 14 AWSHTRLGGRGEQF
TRBV2 TRBD1 11 ASSEPRGYGYT
TRBV5-1 NA 12 ASSKSGLTDTQY
TRBV9 TRBD1 15 ASSVLGQDTSTDTQY
TRBV11-1 TRBD2 16 ASSLLAGGDYSYNEQF
TRBV19 TRBD2 14 ASSTPTSGSMNEQF
TRBV4-2 NA 14 ASSQDTGLMNTEAF
TRBV6-5 TRBD2 13 ASSYGIAGGETQY
TRBV11-3 TRBD1 14 ASRNRDRGLFDEQF
TRBV15 TRBD1 16 ATSRVTGATRPYNEQF
TRBV11-2 NA 14 ASSLAGLRLTDTQY
TRBV14 TRBD2 12 ASSQDPTSGSQY
TRBV28 NA 12 ASKGPYSNQPQH
TRBV7-9 TRBD2 13 ASSLLGGSQDTQY
TRBV11-2 TRBD1 15 ASSATGGSIKVTEAF
TRBV6-1 NA 12 ASTRGAATDTQY
TRBV6-6 NA 13 ASSYQAGKTYEQY
TRBV27 NA 13 ASSALVSIYNEQF
TRBV7-2 TRBD1 15 ASSLAPSGTGGYGYT
TRBV19 NA 14 ASSSLAGAPNEKLF
TRBV29-1 NA 11 STEDTSFNEQF
TRBV7-6 TRBD1 15 ASSFYRDRSRNQPQH